Each of the 12 T cell receptor beta chains below was sequenced from the same sample in a study of blood T cell repertoires in COVID-19. Only in-frame clones appear in the TCRdb table, and some are missing; sequencing was by immunoSEQ multiplex PCR. The repertoire holds roughly 100,000 clones, with roughly 87% as singletons. The material sequenced was peripheral blood. These receptor sequences come from a man over 45 with acute or convalescent COVID-19.

The rearrangement uses TRBV9 and TRBJ1-1, with TRBD1 as a possible D gene (6 bases). The CDR3 consists of 16 residues. With 3 bases removed from V and 4 bases from J, the gap between germline ends came to 19 bases. The germline CDR1 and CDR2 sequences are SGDLS and YYNGEE. The CDR3 here is CASSGTVNRVTTEAFF. Here the CDR3 DNA reads TGTGCCAGCAGCGGAACTGTGAACAGGGTGACCACTGAAGCTTTCTTT.

This clone was counted a few times. The chain links TRBV6-5 to TRBJ1-2; 10 bases are shared with TRBD1. Germline lookup yields CDR1 MNHEY and CDR2 SVGAGI. With 6 bases clipped from V and 5 bases from J, the junction kept 6 bases outside the gene matches. The CDR3 consists of 14 residues. CDR3 sequence reads: CASRLQGQGYGYTF. The CDR3 DNA reads TGTGCCAGCAGACTCCAGGGACAGGGGTATGGCTACACCTTC.

CDR3 protein: CASSDAAGAVYEQYF. The CDR3 DNA is TGCGCCAGCAGCGATGCAGCGGGAGCTGTTTACGAGCAGTACTTC. The chain is built from TRBV5-1 and TRBJ2-7; TRBD2 agrees at 8 bases. Germline CDR1 reads SGHRS; CDR2 reads YFSETQ. V was pared by 4 bases and J by 4 bases, with 10 bases of the junction left unmatched. The length of the CDR3 is 15 residues.

The genes are TRBV5-1 and TRBJ1-2; no reliable D call. The CDR3 length is 14 residues. The V end was cut by 0 bases, the J end by 8 bases, with 14 bases between. The germline V gene encodes CDR1 SGHRS and CDR2 YFSETQ. This chain's CDR3 is CASSLGSSGNGYTF. The CDR3 coding sequence is TGCGCCAGCAGCTTGGGGTCCAGCGGGAACGGCTACACCTTC.

The V call is TRBV30, the J call TRBJ1-5, with a possible D match to TRBD1 (5 bases). The CDR3 loop spans 14 amino acids. The ends were cut back, 3 bases at V and 7 bases at J, with 16 bases in the middle. Germline-derived CDR1 and CDR2 are GTSNPN and SVGIG (reference sequence). CDR3: CAWSALGGGQPQHF. DNA of the CDR3: TGTGCCTGGAGCGCCTTGGGGGGTGGGCAGCCCCAGCATTTT.

The chain employs TRBV6-5 and TRBJ1-2; D is unclear. Trimming took off 6 bases at V and 6 bases at J, with 14 bases between the two ends. The CDR3 has 13 amino acids. Germline-derived CDR1 and CDR2 are MNHEY and SVGAGI. The CDR3 region has the DNA TGTGCCAGCAGGCACCTCGTGAGTGATGGCTACACCTTC. It is translated as CASRHLVSDGYTF.

The chain is built from TRBV19 and TRBJ2-5; TRBD1 matches 10 bases. The CDR3 consists of 13 residues. V lost 9 bases and J lost 7; bases outside the gene matches: 8. Germline V gene sequence: CDR1 LNHDA, CDR2 SQIVND (reference sequence). CDR3 loop: CASRDRGGGTQYF. CDR3 nucleotide sequence: TGTGCCAGCCGGGACAGGGGAGGCGGGACCCAGTACTTC.

The rearrangement links TRBV19 to TRBJ2-2, with D possibly matching TRBD1 (6 bases). The CDR3 consists of 17 residues. V lost 6 bases and J lost 4, with 21 bases in between. Germline lookup yields CDR1 LNHDA and CDR2 SQIVND (reference sequence). DNA for the CDR3: TGTGCCAGTAGGAATGATTGGGACAAACGGGGCACCGGGGAGCTGTTTTTT. Protein product: CASRNDWDKRGTGELFF.

This sequence joins TRBV5-6 and TRBJ1-4; a weak D match, TRBD1 (6 bases). Per the germline V gene, CDR1 is SGHDT and CDR2 is YYEEEE. The CDR3 consists of 13 residues. The V and J ends lost 4 bases and 6 bases respectively, with 10 bases between them. The CDR3 here is CASSPTGHEKLFF. The CDR3 DNA reads TGTGCCAGCAGCCCTACAGGGCATGAAAAACTGTTTTTT.

CDR3 coding DNA: TGTGCCAGCAGTGATAGCACCGCCGGATATGGCTACACCTTC. Protein product: CASSDSTAGYGYTF. The chain combines TRBV25-1 with TRBJ1-2; D not resolved. Germline V gene lookup returns CDR1 MGHDK and CDR2 SYGVNS. Trimming removed 3 bases at V and 5 bases at J, with 13 bases between. The CDR3 contains 14 residues.

The chain has TRBV5-1 and TRBJ2-1; 8 bases are shared with TRBD2. CDR3 length equals 16 residues. Germline CDR1 and CDR2: SGHRS and YFSETQ. V shed 0 bases and J 0 bases; nucleotides not matched to a gene: 2. CDR3 sequence reads: CASSLAGLASYNEQFF. CDR3 bases: TGCGCCAGCAGCTTGGCCGGACTAGCCTCCTACAATGAGCAGTTCTTC.

This clone showed up just once. V and J are TRBV18 and TRBJ2-3; D might be TRBD1 (6 bases). Trimming stripped 3 bases from V and 3 bases from J, with 13 bases between. The CDR3 extends over 15 amino acids. CDR1 and CDR2 from the germline V gene are KGHSH and LQKENI. The CDR3 DNA reads TGTGCCAGCTCACCGTCCAGGGGAAATACAGATACGCAGTATTTT. Amino acids: CASSPSRGNTDTQYF.